The TCR beta chain described here comes from a study of T-cell memory formation after mild COVID-19. Turning to the study itself: TCR clusters mostly belonged to single donors. Regarding the study as a whole: Memory cells collected pre-infection included some clones that later responded, suggesting cross-reactive memory joined. While clones contracting from day 15 to 85 were balanced between CD4 and CD8, later expanders leaned CD4+.

Libraries for TCRalpha and TCRbeta carried sample barcodes and unique molecular identifiers via 5'RACE. One entry per CDR3 protein, called by TCRdb with MiXCR from the 5' RACE reads. The table includes tens of thousands of distinct CDR3 sequences, 7.3% detected once. The V gene's germline CDR1 is SGHAT and CDR2 FQNNGV. V was pared by 1 base and J by 3 bases, with 9 bases of the junction left unmatched. This CDR3 region has 18 residues. This clonotype was seen a handful of times. Its antigen remains unknown. This chain links TRBV11-2 with TRBJ2-3; 11 nucleotides line up with TRBD2. The sequenced sample consisted of PBMCs or a T cell subset sorted from them (not recorded which). This TCR derives from a man between 18 and 35 years old who had mild COVID-19 (a few samples of this study predate the infection). Cell type and time point are not known. DNA of the CDR3: TGTGCCAGCAGCTTAGGGTTACTAGCGGGGGCAGAGACAGATACGCAGTATTTT. Amino acids: CASSLGLLAGAETDTQYF.